The 22 T cell receptor beta chains below were found in one sample sequenced in a study of identical twins. MiXCR was run by TCRdb on the 5' RACE reads, yielding one entry per CDR3 protein. The sample consists of a few hundred thousand distinct CDR3 sequences, around 8.8% of them appearing once. These same data were also listed under a study on yellow fever vaccine responses in identical twins.

The source material was memory (CD45RO+) T cells sorted from blood. The receptors were sampled from a woman aged 18-35 years in good health.

CDR3 DNA sequence: TGTGCCTCCAAGCGGGAGGAGGCGACAGATACGCAGTATTTT. Its protein product is CASKREEATDTQYF. The chain links TRBV10-3 to TRBJ2-3, with 9 positions matching TRBD2. The CDR3 loop spans 14 amino acids. CDR1 and CDR2 (germline): ENHRY, SYGVKD. The J segment lost 3 bases and the V segment lost 11 bases, leaving 9 bases of the junction unmatched.

Only a few counts were recorded for this clonotype. The genes are TRBV5-1 and TRBJ2-5, with D perhaps being TRBD1 or TRBD2 (6 bases each). Germline CDR1 is SGHRS and CDR2 is YFSETQ. This CDR3 is built from 13 residues. Trimming took off 5 bases at V and 5 bases at J, with 13 bases between the two ends. The CDR3 protein is CASSIQGGETQYF. Written as DNA, the CDR3 is TGCGCCAGCAGTATCCAAGGGGGGGAGACCCAGTACTTC.

This rearrangement joins TRBV7-2 to TRBJ1-4, with D unclear. This CDR3 region has 15 residues. CDR1 and CDR2 from the germline V gene are SGHTA and FQGNSA. The ends were cut back, 2 bases at V and 5 bases at J, with 12 bases in the middle. CDR3 in DNA: TGTGCCAGCAGCTTAAGTAGGCAGATAAATGAAAAACTGTTTTTT. Amino acid sequence: CASSLSRQINEKLFF. Supplemented by reference TRBV7-2 and TRBJ1-4, the full variable domain reads GAGVSQSPSNKVTEKGKDVELRCDPISGHTALYWYRQSLGQGLEFLIYFQGNSAPDKSGLPSDRFSAERTGGSVSTLTIQRTQQEDSAVYLCASSLSRQINEKLFFGSGTQLSVL.

The sample holds many counts of this clonotype. The chain uses TRBV20-1 and TRBJ1-2, with D hard to call. Trimming removed 0 bases from V and 1 base from J, with 9 bases in between. CDR1 is DFQATT and CDR2 is SNEGSKA in the germline V gene (reference sequence). CDR3 length: 14 residues. The CDR3 protein is CSARESGSNYGYTF. The CDR3 DNA follows: TGCAGTGCTAGAGAGTCAGGCAGTAACTATGGCTACACCTTC.

This clonotype occurred a few times. The chain joins TRBV3-1 to TRBJ2-5, with 9 bases fitting TRBD2. This CDR3 region has 15 residues. Unmatched junction bases numbered 8, after V lost 4 bases and J lost 5 bases. Germline V gene sequence: CDR1 LGHDT, CDR2 YNNKEL (reference sequence). For the CDR3, the DNA is TGTGCCAGCAGCCGATCCGGGACTAGCTATGAGACCCAGTACTTC. This sequence encodes CASSRSGTSYETQYF.

The rearrangement joins TRBV4-1 to TRBJ2-2; 7 nucleotides agree with TRBD1. This CDR3 contains 17 residues. The ends lost 3 bases at V and 0 bases at J; junction bases unmatched: 7. Per germline, CDR1 MGHRA and CDR2 YSYEKL. CDR3 region: CASSHEGAPTNTGELFF. In DNA, the CDR3 is TGCGCCAGCAGCCATGAGGGGGCCCCTACGAACACCGGGGAGCTGTTTTTT.

This clonotype has only a few counts. The gene calls are TRBV20-1 and TRBJ2-5; 9 nucleotides align to TRBD2. Trimming removed 5 bases from V and 1 base from J; junction bases left unmatched: 8. Germline V gene lookup returns CDR1 DFQATT and CDR2 SNEGSKA (reference sequence). This CDR3 contains 15 residues. CDR3 nucleotide sequence: TGCAGTGCTCAAAGACCTAGCGGGACCCAAGAGACCCAGTACTTC. This sequence encodes CSAQRPSGTQETQYF.

This clonotype was seen at least ten times. J is TRBJ2-3 and V is TRBV12-3 or TRBV12-4; 8 bases align to TRBD1. Losses at the gene ends were 3 bases for V and 0 bases for J; bases not matched to a gene: 2. This CDR3 region has 15 residues. The CDR3 nucleotides are TGTGCCAGCAGTTTCTGGGACAGGAGCACAGATACGCAGTATTTT. Protein sequence: CASSFWDRSTDTQYF.

V is TRBV28 and J is TRBJ2-1; the D gene is possibly TRBD2 (6 bases). Germline V gene sequence: CDR1 MDHEN, CDR2 SYDVKM. The CDR3 covers 15 residues. Trimming took off 8 bases at V and 5 bases at J, with 19 bases between the two ends. The CDR3 nucleotides read TGTGCCAGCCGCATAAGCTCGGGAGCGAACAATGAGCAGTTCTTC. This translates into CASRISSGANNEQFF.

In its sample, this clonotype was seen many times. The V and J genes are TRBV4-2 and TRBJ1-6; D is uncertain. Trimming pared 1 base from V and 9 bases from J, leaving 16 bases between. This CDR3 contains 16 residues. The germline V gene has CDR1 LGHNA and CDR2 YNFKEQ. The DNA for the CDR3 is TGTGCCAGCAGCCAAGTCCGAGACAACCCCATTTCACCCCTCCACTTT. It encodes CASSQVRDNPISPLHF.

A few counts support this clonotype. The chain combines TRBV20-1 with TRBJ2-1, with no clear D. CDR1 DFQATT and CDR2 SNEGSKA come from the germline V gene (reference sequence). The CDR3 consists of 16 residues. V lost 0 bases and J lost 0, with 12 bases in between. The DNA for the CDR3 is TGCAGTGCTAGAGACCCCCGGCTAGTCTCCTACAATGAGCAGTTCTTC. It translates to CSARDPRLVSYNEQFF.

The chain recombines TRBV15 with TRBJ2-5; 9 positions match TRBD1. Germline loops: CDR1 LNHNV, CDR2 YYDKDF (reference sequence). The trim removed 3 bases at V and 4 bases at J, leaving 6 bases unmatched. The CDR3 length is 15 residues. The CDR3 sequence: CATSRTGTGLETQYF. CDR3 bases: TGTGCCACCAGCAGGACCGGGACAGGGTTAGAGACCCAGTACTTC.

The V and J genes are TRBV29-1 and TRBJ2-1; TRBD2 aligns across 8 bases. The CDR3 totals 13 residues. In germline, CDR1 is SQVTM, CDR2 ANQGSEA. With 4 bases clipped from V and 6 bases from J, the junction kept 5 bases outside the gene matches. Written as DNA, the CDR3 is TGCAGCGTTGCGGCGGGAGGATTCAATGAGCAGTTCTTC. Translated: CSVAAGGFNEQFF.

The rearrangement links TRBV18 to TRBJ2-1; TRBD2 aligns across 13 bases. This CDR3 comprises 16 residues. Germline values: CDR1 KGHSH, CDR2 LQKENI. V was pared by 4 bases and J by 6 bases, with 6 bases of the junction left unmatched. CDR3 bases: TGTGCCAGCTCACTGAACGGACTAGCGGGAGCCAATGAGCAGTTCTTC. Its translation: CASSLNGLAGANEQFF.

The V and J genes are TRBV14 and TRBJ1-1; D is ambiguous. Between the trimmed V and J ends, which lost 2 bases and 2 bases, there was a span of 12 bases. The CDR3 length is 15 residues. Looked up from germline, CDR1 is SGHDN and CDR2 is FVKESK. As DNA, the CDR3 is TGTGCCAGCAGCCAAAGGAACGGACTTAACACTGAAGCTTTCTTT. Translating gives CASSQRNGLNTEAFF.

This clonotype was recorded a few times. V gene TRBV2 combines with J gene TRBJ1-2; the match to TRBD1 covers 8 bases. In germline, CDR1 is SNHLY, CDR2 FYNNEI. Trimming removed 6 bases from V and 6 bases from J; junction bases left unmatched: 6. The CDR3 length is 13 residues. CDR3 coding DNA: TGTGCCAGCAGCAATACAGGGGGGAATGGCTACACCTTC. Protein sequence: CASSNTGGNGYTF.

The V and J genes are TRBV5-6 and TRBJ2-7; D is uncertain. Germline assignment: CDR1 SGHDT and CDR2 YYEEEE. The germline V and J ends were trimmed by 1 base and 0 bases, with 8 bases remaining between them. The CDR3 is 14 amino acids. CDR3 in amino acids: CASSLFSSSYEQYV. CDR3 nucleotide sequence: TGTGCCAGCAGCTTGTTTTCCAGCTCCTACGAGCAGTACGTC.

The chain couples TRBV23-1 to TRBJ2-4; 7 nucleotides match TRBD1. TRBV23-1 is reported as an ORF; its role is uncertain. The CDR3 runs to 20 residues. J was trimmed by 0 bases and V by 2 bases; bases with no gene match: 16. The CDR3 nucleotides read TGCGCCAGCAGTCAACCCGACACGACAGGGATTGAGCTAGCCAAAAACATTCAGTACTTC. This translates into CASSQPDTTGIELAKNIQYF.

Turning to this clonotype: A read error may explain this, as a much larger clone is one base away. This chain connects TRBV20-1 to TRBJ2-1; TRBD2 is a possible D gene (6 bases). Trimming cost V 0 bases and J 3 bases, with 15 bases left between them. CDR3 length equals 16 residues. CDR1 is DFQATT and CDR2 is SNEGSKA in the germline V gene (reference sequence). As DNA, the CDR3 is TGCAGTGCTAGAGATGGGGCTGGCGGGAACTACAATGAGCAGTTCTTC. Its protein product is CSARDGAGGNYNEQFF.

This clonotype came up a few times. The V call is TRBV20-1, the J call TRBJ1-2; D is ambiguous. The V end was cut by 3 bases, the J end by 4 bases, with 9 bases between. The germline V gene has CDR1 DFQATT and CDR2 SNEGSKA (reference sequence). The CDR3 is made up of 12 amino acids. The chain's CDR3 is CSASDGAYGYTF. The CDR3 region has the DNA TGCAGTGCTAGCGACGGTGCCTATGGCTACACCTTC.

The chain recombines TRBV27 with TRBJ2-7; D might be TRBD1 (6 bases). Deletions cut 7 bases from V and 2 bases from J, with 15 bases between. Germline CDR1 is MNHEY and CDR2 is SMNVEV (reference sequence). This CDR3 contains 14 residues. The CDR3 sequence is CASKVRGNAYEQYV. CDR3 sequence (DNA): TGTGCCAGCAAAGTCAGGGGAAACGCCTACGAGCAGTACGTC.

This clonotype has only a few counts. The rearrangement joins TRBV20-1 to TRBJ2-2; 8 positions agree with TRBD2. This CDR3 region has 16 residues. J gave up 3 bases and V 2 bases, and 8 bases lay outside the gene matches. CDR1 is DFQATT, CDR2 SNEGSKA, per germline (reference sequence). CDR3: CSARLERGSYTGELFF. CDR3 bases: TGCAGTGCTAGATTAGAGCGGGGGTCCTACACCGGGGAGCTGTTTTTT.